This section outlines one TCR beta chain sequence together with its context. Its target is not known. CDR1 WNHNN and CDR2 SYGVQD come from the germline V gene (reference sequence). Unmatched junction bases numbered 3, after V lost 5 bases and J lost 4 bases. This CDR3 region has 15 residues. This record comes from a study of shared clonotypes between healthy human individuals. Notes on the study in general: In general, naive subsets displayed greater estimated richness than memory subsets did.

As originally analysed: With immunoSEQ giving junction-only sequences and no quality scores, filtering differed. Generated by immunoSEQ multiplex PCR, the TCRdb table keeps only in-frame clones and is missing some. That table furnishes V, J and clone size, whereas the DNA furnished D and trimming. This repertoire shows roughly 2.2 million clones, about nine tenths found once; its top ten account for 0.37%. The TCR originated in a man aged 18 to 35 in good health. Some clones in this sample may be carry-over from other donors' samples. The genes are TRBV10-1 and TRBJ2-5; TRBD2 matches at 14 bases. Source material: naive CD4+ T cells from PBMCs. Subset meaning: CD45RA+ positively selected. The CDR3 here is CASSLGLAGVETQYF. In nucleotides, the CDR3 is TGCGCCAGCAGTTTGGGACTAGCGGGAGTAGAGACCCAGTACTTC.